Listed below are T cell receptor beta chains from one sample, sequenced in a study of T cell repertoires and HLA-DP antigens. Assay used: immunoSEQ multiplex PCR; TCRdb lists only in-frame clones, some missing. The sample gives almost 90,000 clones, roughly 86% of which show up once; roughly 1.5% is in the top ten. The antigens for these receptors are not known. The material sequenced was CD4+ T cells from PBMCs. The receptors shown here come from a man aged 50 to 59 in good health and CMV-seronegative. CDR3s include the opening cysteine and the closing phenylalanine or tryptophan. D genes are given only for firm matches. Size values are once, few and many counts, or a class for expanded clones, and some rows have none.

-,-,TRBV11-2,TRBJ2-5,CASSSLNVEGETQYF,TGTGCCAGCAGCTCCCTGAACGTCGAGGGTGAGACCCAGTACTTC
-,-,TRBV7-3,TRBJ2-2,CASSEGGTLTGELFF,TGTGCCAGCAGCGAAGGTGGGACTTTAACCGGGGAGCTGTTTTTT
TRBD2,-,TRBV7-2,TRBJ2-5,CASTFAGGQETQYF,TGTGCCAGCACCTTCGCGGGAGGGCAAGAGACCCAGTACTTC
-,once,TRBV18,TRBJ2-2,CASSRGENTGELFF,TGTGCCAGCTCACGGGGGGAGAACACCGGGGAGCTGTTTTTT
-,-,TRBV29-1,TRBJ2-1,CSVGLTIGPNEQFF,TGCAGCGTCGGCCTAACGATAGGACCCAATGAGCAGTTCTTC
-,-,TRBV11-3,TRBJ2-3,CASSLNQGPDTQYF,TGTGCCAGCAGCTTGAACCAGGGGCCAGATACGCAGTATTTT
TRBD2,-,TRBV6-5,TRBJ2-5,CASRGAGGQETQYF,TGTGCCAGCAGGGGAGCGGGGGGGCAAGAGACCCAGTACTTC
-,-,TRBV7-3,TRBJ2-3,CASSLIAGATDTQYF,TGTGCCAGCAGCTTAATCGCGGGGGCCACAGATACGCAGTATTTT
TRBD1,-,TRBV6-5,TRBJ1-5,CASSRGQFNQPQHF,TGTGCCAGCAGTCGGGGACAGTTTAATCAGCCCCAGCATTTT
TRBD1,few,TRBV5-1,TRBJ1-2,CASSPMPSGQGVKGYTF,TGCGCCAGCAGCCCGATGCCCTCCGGACAGGGGGTAAAAGGCTACACCTTC
-,-,TRBV7-6,TRBJ2-2,CASSLDAGGSQTGELFF,TGTGCCAGCAGCTTAGACGCCGGGGGTTCTCAGACCGGGGAGCTGTTTTTT
-,-,TRBV6-5,TRBJ1-5,CASSTTVNQPQHF,TGTGCCAGCAGCACGACAGTCAATCAGCCCCAGCATTTT
-,-,TRBV6-6,TRBJ1-2,CASSYKGDGYGYTF,TGTGCCAGCAGTTACAAGGGGGACGGCTATGGCTACACCTTC
-,-,TRBV30,TRBJ1-3,CAWSEIQGFRNTIYF,TGTGCCTGGAGTGAGATTCAGGGCTTCAGAAACACCATATATTTT
TRBD2,-,TRBV27,TRBJ2-3,CASSSLGLATDTQYF,TGTGCCAGCAGCTCCCTGGGACTAGCAACAGATACGCAGTATTTT
-,-,TRBV5-4,TRBJ2-7,CASSKQVFSYEQYF,TGTGCCAGCAGCAAACAGGTCTTCTCCTACGAGCAGTACTTC
TRBD1,few,TRBV7-7,TRBJ1-4,CADRERANEKLFF,TGTGCCGACAGGGAGAGGGCTAATGAAAAACTGTTTTTT
TRBD1,-,TRBV29-1,TRBJ2-6,CSASAGTGLSGANVLTF,TGCAGCGCCTCCGCCGGGACAGGCCTCTCTGGGGCCAACGTCCTGACTTTC
-,-,TRBV2,TRBJ2-3,CASSEGFPSASTDTQYF,TGTGCCAGCAGTGAAGGTTTCCCCAGCGCTAGCACAGATACGCAGTATTTT
-,once,TRBV7-3,TRBJ2-2,CASALTGPNTGELFF,TGTGCCAGCGCTTTAACGGGACCCAACACCGGGGAGCTGTTTTTT
TRBD2,-,TRBV6-6,TRBJ2-7,CATAADTGGEQYF,TGTGCCACCGCGGCGGACACGGGGGGTGAGCAGTACTTC
TRBD1,-,TRBV30,TRBJ2-5,CAWSGQGAGKETQYF,TGTGCCTGGAGTGGACAGGGGGCTGGCAAAGAGACCCAGTACTTC
TRBD2,-,TRBV2,TRBJ2-7,CASRPRGSGASSYEQYF,TGTGCCAGCAGACCCCGTGGTAGCGGGGCCAGCTCCTACGAGCAGTACTTC
-,-,TRBV6-5,TRBJ1-1,CASSYDGGYGTEAFF,TGTGCCAGCAGTTACGACGGGGGGTACGGCACTGAAGCTTTCTTT
TRBD2,-,TRBV9,TRBJ2-2,CASSPGASGGFTGELFF,TGTGCCAGTTCCCCAGGGGCTAGCGGGGGGTTCACCGGGGAGCTGTTTTTT
-,-,TRBV6-5,TRBJ2-3,CASSYDGGTTDTQYF,TGTGCCAGCAGTTATGATGGGGGGACCACAGATACGCAGTATTTT
-,-,TRBV6-5,TRBJ2-7,CASSYGTLYEQYF,TGTGCCAGCAGTTACGGGACCCTCTACGAGCAGTACTTC